The next 10 T cell receptor beta chains were all read from a single sample in a study of response to subunit inactivated influenza vaccine. In TCRdb, the RT-PCR reads were re-called with MiXCR into one record per CDR3 protein. The sample has roughly 650,000 distinct CDR3 sequences, 15% to 18% seen once; the top ten hold 11%. The specimen comprised PBMCs from blood, sampled 11 to 12 days after vaccination. These receptors all come from a man in his fifties who received an inactivated influenza vaccine.

This chain uses TRBV30 with TRBJ1-2, with TRBD1 matching 8 bases. With 8 bases clipped from V and 4 bases from J, the junction kept 9 bases outside the gene matches. This CDR3 comprises 13 residues. Germline V gene sequence: CDR1 GTSNPN, CDR2 SVGIG (reference sequence). The CDR3 DNA reads TGTGCCGGTAATAGGGACAGGCCCTATGGCTACACCTTC. Encoded protein: CAGNRDRPYGYTF.

This clonotype was detected only a few times. The chain carries TRBV6-6 and TRBJ2-3; no reliable D call. Germline loops: CDR1 MNHNY, CDR2 SVGAGI (reference sequence). The V end lost 3 bases, the J end lost 3 bases, and 7 bases lay between the germline ends. The CDR3 is made up of 13 amino acids. The CDR3 DNA is TGTGCCAGCAGTTATGGCAGGACAGATACGCAGTATTTT. Translated: CASSYGRTDTQYF.

This sequence joins TRBV10-3 and TRBJ2-3; D ambiguous. The germline V gene has CDR1 ENHRY and CDR2 SYGVKD. Trimming took 4 bases from V and 2 from J, leaving 7 bases between them. The CDR3 loop spans 13 amino acids. CDR3 sequence: CAISVTSTDTQYF. DNA for the CDR3: TGTGCCATCAGTGTGACTTCCACAGATACGCAGTATTTT.

This clonotype was counted ten times or more. The chain joins TRBV6-5 to TRBJ2-3, with D possibly matching TRBD2 (5 bases). Germline V CDR1 and CDR2: MNHEY, SVGAGI. The CDR3 has 15 amino acids. The V and J ends lost 2 bases and 5 bases respectively, with 14 bases between them. In DNA form, the CDR3 reads TGTGCCAGCAGTTACCTAGCCGGTCGTGGAGATACGCAGTATTTT. This sequence encodes CASSYLAGRGDTQYF.

The genes are TRBV12-5 and TRBJ2-5; D remains ambiguous. Germline V gene data show CDR1 as LGHNT and CDR2 as FRNRAP. Deletions cut 6 bases from V and 4 bases from J, with 12 bases between. The CDR3 covers 13 residues. The CDR3: CASGLQSGETQYF. In DNA, the CDR3 is TGTGCTAGTGGCCTCCAATCGGGAGAGACCCAGTACTTC.

The V gene is TRBV29-1, the J gene TRBJ2-1, with D tentatively TRBD2 (6 bases). From germline, CDR1 is SQVTM and CDR2 ANQGSEA. The V gene lost 6 bases and the J gene lost 3 bases, with 18 bases spanning the gap. The CDR3 is 15 residues long. For the CDR3, the DNA is TGCAGCGTCCTTTTGGCGGGAACCCTCTACAATGAGCAGTTCTTC. It encodes CSVLLAGTLYNEQFF.

This chain connects TRBV10-3 to TRBJ1-6, with unresolved D. Per germline, CDR1 ENHRY and CDR2 SYGVKD. Trimming took 2 bases from V and 6 from J, leaving 17 bases between them. The CDR3 extends over 17 amino acids. CDR3 in amino acids: CAISETNTRAINSPLHF. CDR3 sequence (DNA): TGTGCCATCAGTGAGACCAACACCCGGGCTATTAATTCACCCCTCCACTTT.

This clonotype was found many times. J is TRBJ2-6 and V is TRBV19; no clear D gene. This CDR3 is built from 13 residues. The V end was cut by 5 bases, the J end by 1 base, with 3 bases between. Germline V gene data show CDR1 as LNHDA and CDR2 as SQIVND (reference sequence). The CDR3 region has the DNA TGTGCCAGTAGTGTTTCTGGGGCCAACGTCCTGACTTTC. This translates into CASSVSGANVLTF. Complete variable domain (other parts from reference TRBV19 and TRBJ2-6): DGGITQSPKYLFRKEGQNVTLSCEQNLNHDAMYWYRQDPGQGLRLIYYSQIVNDFQKGDIAEGYSVSREKKESFPLTVTSAQKNPTAFYLCASSVSGANVLTFGAGSRLTVL.

In this sample, this clonotype turned up a few times. V and J are TRBV7-9 and TRBJ1-4, with TRBD1 matching 9 bases. The length of the CDR3 is 15 residues. V shed 3 bases, J shed 5 bases, and the junction held 4 bases outside the gene matches. Germline loops: CDR1 SEHNR, CDR2 FQNEAQ (reference sequence). The CDR3, as DNA: TGTGCCAGCAGCTTCGGACAGGGGATCAATGAAAAACTGTTTTTT. This translates into CASSFGQGINEKLFF.

J is TRBJ2-7 and V is TRBV20-1, with 8 positions matching TRBD2. This CDR3 region has 15 residues. Germline V gene sequence: CDR1 DFQATT, CDR2 SNEGSKA (reference sequence). Losses at the gene ends were 3 bases for V and 2 bases for J; bases not matched to a gene: 9. The CDR3 spells CSASVGSGVPYEQYF. Written as DNA, the CDR3 is TGCAGTGCTAGCGTCGGTAGCGGGGTCCCCTACGAGCAGTACTTC.